These 19 T cell receptor beta chains originate from one sample sequenced in a study of blood T cell repertoires in COVID-19. Assay used: immunoSEQ multiplex PCR; TCRdb lists only in-frame clones, some missing. Of around 300,000 clones listed, 90% are singletons. The sequenced sample was peripheral blood. The receptor set was obtained from a woman in her forties with acute or convalescent COVID-19.

The rearrangement uses TRBV4-2 and TRBJ2-1; possible D gene TRBD2, 7 bases. The V end lost 0 bases, the J end lost 7 bases, and 13 bases lay between the germline ends. The CDR3 sequence is 15 residues long. Germline V gene sequence: CDR1 LGHNA, CDR2 YNFKEQ. The CDR3 region is CASSQERGQGNEQFF. Written as DNA, the CDR3 is TGTGCCAGCAGCCAAGAGCGGGGGCAGGGGAATGAGCAGTTCTTC.

The genes are TRBV4-1 and TRBJ1-5; possible D gene TRBD1, 5 bases. This CDR3 is built from 15 residues. Trimming pared 0 bases from V and 7 bases from J, leaving 13 bases between. CDR1 is MGHRA and CDR2 is YSYEKL in the germline V gene. CDR3 sequence reads: CASSQDGGGRQPQHF. The CDR3 DNA is TGCGCCAGCAGCCAAGATGGCGGGGGAAGACAGCCCCAGCATTTT.

The rearrangement links TRBV7-2 to TRBJ2-5, with D tentatively TRBD2 (6 bases). There are 16 residues in the CDR3. Deletions cut 0 bases from V and 2 bases from J, with 13 bases between. Germline V gene sequence: CDR1 SGHTA, CDR2 FQGNSA. The DNA for the CDR3 is TGTGCCAGCAGCTTAGCGGACTACCACCTACAAGAGACCCAGTACTTC. Amino acid sequence: CASSLADYHLQETQYF. The full variable domain, with the rest looked up from reference TRBV7-2 and TRBJ2-5, is GAGVSQSPSNKVTEKGKDVELRCDPISGHTALYWYRQSLGQGLEFLIYFQGNSAPDKSGLPSDRFSAERTGGSVSTLTIQRTQQEDSAVYLCASSLADYHLQETQYFGPGTRLLVL.

The CDR3 DNA reads TGCGCCAGCAGTGGGGAGGGTTATTCACCCCTCCACTTT. Amino acid sequence: CASSGEGYSPLHF. This rearrangement joins TRBV10-1 to TRBJ1-6; D call uncertain. The V gene's germline CDR1 is WNHNN and CDR2 SYGVQD (reference sequence). V lost 4 bases, J lost 8 bases, and 9 bases lay in between. The CDR3 has 13 amino acids.

This clone was counted once. This chain joins TRBV27 and TRBJ2-3, with a possible D match to TRBD2 (6 bases). The CDR3 totals 16 residues. Trimming shortened V by 5 bases and J by 1 base, and 16 bases separated the two germline ends. Germline lookup yields CDR1 MNHEY and CDR2 SMNVEV (reference sequence). CDR3 bases: TGTGCCAGCAGTCCCCAGGTGCGGGGTGGCACAGATACGCAGTATTTT. Its translation is CASSPQVRGGTDTQYF.

The genes are TRBV10-1 and TRBJ2-2; D uncertain. Germline values: CDR1 WNHNN, CDR2 SYGVQD (reference sequence). Trimming pared 3 bases from V and 3 bases from J, leaving 5 bases between. The CDR3 has 13 amino acids. The CDR3 DNA reads as TGCGCCAGCAGTGAAGAGGACACCGGGGAGCTGTTTTTT. This encodes CASSEEDTGELFF.

This clone appeared a single time. The chain employs TRBV11-2 and TRBJ2-2, with D possibly matching TRBD2 (5 bases). CDR3 length: 15 amino acids. The V end was cut by 6 bases, the J end by 1 base, with 12 bases between. Germline CDR1 is SGHAT and CDR2 is FQNNGV. The CDR3 DNA is TGTGCCAGCAGTTTGGAAGCGGTGAACACCGGGGAGCTGTTTTTT. This encodes CASSLEAVNTGELFF. Based on the CDR3 plus reference TRBV11-2 and TRBJ2-2, the full variable domain is EAGVAQSPRYKIIEKRQSVAFWCNPISGHATLYWYQQILGQGPKLLIQFQNNGVVDDSQLPKDRFSAERLKGVDSTLKIQPAKLEDSAVYLCASSLEAVNTGELFFGEGSRLTVL.

This clone appeared once. V gene TRBV6-4 combines with J gene TRBJ2-1; 13 nucleotides match TRBD2. The trim removed 4 bases at V and 7 bases at J, leaving 4 bases unmatched. This CDR3 has 15 amino acids. Germline CDR1 is MRHNA and CDR2 is SNTAGT. The CDR3 DNA sequence: TGTGCCAGCAGTGTCGGACTAGCGGGGGTTAATGAGCAGTTCTTC. Protein sequence: CASSVGLAGVNEQFF.

The chain recombines TRBV7-3 with TRBJ1-1, with TRBD1 matching over 11 bases. CDR1 and CDR2 from the germline V gene are SGHTA and FQGTGA. The CDR3 is made up of 18 amino acids. V dropped 1 base and J dropped 3; count of bases not matched to a gene: 10. This CDR3 reads CASSLNPFGQGAYTEAFF. The CDR3 DNA sequence: TGTGCCAGCAGCTTAAACCCATTCGGACAGGGGGCTTACACTGAAGCTTTCTTT.

The genes are TRBV6-4 and TRBJ1-2, with TRBD1 matching 9 bases. Germline V gene data show CDR1 as MRHNA and CDR2 as SNTAGT. The CDR3 runs to 16 residues. Trimming removed 6 bases from V and 6 bases from J; junction bases left unmatched: 14. The CDR3: CASRLPGQGVSDGYTF. CDR3 in DNA: TGTGCCAGCAGGCTGCCGGGACAGGGAGTCTCCGATGGCTACACCTTC.

The rearrangement links TRBV4-2 to TRBJ1-1, with 7 bases identical to TRBD1. The CDR3 runs 16 residues. From germline, CDR1 is LGHNA and CDR2 YNFKEQ. The ends lost 0 bases at V and 8 bases at J; junction bases unmatched: 12. DNA of the CDR3: TGTGCCAGCAGCCAAGATTATTATCTTGGGGACAGCGAAGCTTTCTTT. This codes for CASSQDYYLGDSEAFF.

This chain uses TRBV6-1 with TRBJ1-5; D unclear. Trimming removed 3 bases from V and 4 bases from J, with 10 bases in between. CDR1 is MNHNS, CDR2 SASEGT, per germline. The CDR3 totals 14 residues. The CDR3 DNA reads TGTGCCAGCAGTGAGTCAGGACTAAATCAGCCCCAGCATTTT. Encoded protein: CASSESGLNQPQHF.

The V gene is TRBV6-5, the J gene TRBJ1-3, with a weak D call TRBD1 (5 bases). V dropped 9 bases and J dropped 1 base, with 13 bases sitting between them. The CDR3 is 14 amino acids. The germline V gene encodes CDR1 MNHEY and CDR2 SVGAGI. The DNA for the CDR3 is TGTGCCAGTACAGGACGGTTATCTGGAAACACCATATATTTT. Protein: CASTGRLSGNTIYF.

This sequence joins TRBV18 and TRBJ1-5, with TRBD1 as a possible D gene (5 bases). Trimming left V 2 bases short and J 0 bases short, with 14 bases between. Germline V gives CDR1 KGHSH, CDR2 LQKENI. The CDR3 runs 17 residues. CDR3 region: CASSPSIGAHSNQPQHF. The CDR3 DNA reads TGTGCCAGCTCACCATCTATAGGGGCCCATAGCAATCAGCCCCAGCATTTT.

The rearrangement uses TRBV10-3 and TRBJ1-3; a possible D gene is TRBD1 (6 bases). This CDR3 comprises 17 residues. The germline V gene has CDR1 ENHRY and CDR2 SYGVKD. V lost 3 bases to trimming and J lost 0 bases, with 15 bases between them. CDR3 region: CAISDDQGFHSGNTIYF. In DNA, the CDR3 is TGTGCCATCAGTGACGACCAGGGGTTCCACTCTGGAAACACCATATATTTT.

The chain recombines TRBV7-9 with TRBJ2-2; no definite D call. CDR3 length: 13 residues. Germline CDR1 SEHNR, CDR2 FQNEAQ (reference sequence). Deletions cut 5 bases from V and 0 bases from J, with 4 bases between. The CDR3 loop reads CASSPANTGELFF. The CDR3 DNA reads TGTGCCAGCAGCCCAGCGAACACCGGGGAGCTGTTTTTT.

This chain joins TRBV19 and TRBJ1-2; 10 nucleotides agree with TRBD1. From germline, CDR1 is LNHDA and CDR2 SQIVND (reference sequence). Germline trimming cut 6 bases from V and 8 bases from J; bases unmatched to any gene: 18. CDR3 length equals 17 residues. The CDR3 nucleotides are TGTGCCAGTAGGAGAGGCCTCGACAGGGGGCTACGTGACGGCTACACCTTC. Translating it yields CASRRGLDRGLRDGYTF.

CDR3 sequence reads: CASSLVGVSSYNEQFF. As DNA, the CDR3 is TGTGCCAGCAGCTTAGTCGGGGTAAGCTCCTACAATGAGCAGTTCTTC. The chain employs TRBV11-3 and TRBJ2-1, with a tentative D call TRBD2 (5 bases). This CDR3 comprises 16 residues. Germline CDR1 and CDR2: SGHNT and YENEEA. V lost 1 base to trimming and J lost 0 bases, with 10 bases between them. Full variable domain (rest looked up from reference TRBV11-3 and TRBJ2-1): EAGVVQSPRYKIIEKKQPVAFWCNPISGHNTLYWYLQNLGQGPELLIRYENEEAVDDSQLPKDRFSAERLKGVDSTLKIQPAELGDSAVYLCASSLVGVSSYNEQFFGPGTRLTVL.

The chain is built from TRBV4-1 and TRBJ1-2; no clear D gene. The CDR3 covers 16 residues. V dropped 0 bases and J dropped 4 bases, with 15 bases sitting between them. The germline V gene encodes CDR1 MGHRA and CDR2 YSYEKL. The CDR3 loop is CASSQDPGSQSYGYTF. CDR3 coding DNA: TGCGCCAGCAGCCAAGACCCCGGGTCCCAATCCTATGGCTACACCTTC.